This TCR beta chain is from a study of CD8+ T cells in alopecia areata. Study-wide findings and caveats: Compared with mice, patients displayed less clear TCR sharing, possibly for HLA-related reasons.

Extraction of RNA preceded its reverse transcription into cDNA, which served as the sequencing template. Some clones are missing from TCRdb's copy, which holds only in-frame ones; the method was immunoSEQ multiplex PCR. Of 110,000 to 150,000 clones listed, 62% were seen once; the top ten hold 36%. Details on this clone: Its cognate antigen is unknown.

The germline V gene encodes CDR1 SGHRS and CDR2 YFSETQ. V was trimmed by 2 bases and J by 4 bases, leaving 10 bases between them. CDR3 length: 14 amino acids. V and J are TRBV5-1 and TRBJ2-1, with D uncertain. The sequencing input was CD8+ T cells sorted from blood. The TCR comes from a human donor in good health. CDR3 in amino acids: CASSFRLPYNEQFF. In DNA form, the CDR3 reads TGCGCCAGCAGCTTCCGACTCCCATACAATGAGCAGTTCTTC. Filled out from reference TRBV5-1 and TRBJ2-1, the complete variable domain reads KAGVTQTPRYLIKTRGQQVTLSCSPISGHRSVSWYQQTPGQGLQFLFEYFSETQRNKGNFPGRFSGRQFSNSRSEMNVSTLELGDSALYLCASSFRLPYNEQFFGPGTRLTVL.